This T cell receptor beta chain originates from a study of PD-L1 blockade in urothelial cancer. Study-wide context: T cell content in blood samples showed a median of about 140,000.

Study findings and constraints: In blood at 3 weeks, tumor-associated clones expanded more among patients with durable benefit.

As for this clone: Its specificity is unknown.

Germline V CDR1 and CDR2: SNHLY, FYNNEI. The V end lost 7 bases, the J end lost 2 bases, and 15 bases lay between the germline ends. The CDR3 has 15 amino acids. The time point denotes: peripheral blood 6 weeks after treatment start. Pretreatment sampling and on-treatment sampling together yielded between 1 and 8 samples for each patient. Synthetic spike-ins, TCR analog templates, were added into each PCR. TCRdb's table, derived via immunoSEQ multiplex PCR, lists solely in-frame clones and lacks some. Here the sample spans 40,000 to 55,000 clones, roughly 86% being singletons. The chain couples TRBV2 to TRBJ1-3; tentative D call: TRBD1 (5 bases). The TCR comes from a man in his sixties with urothelial cancer. Material: PBMCs, obtained around atezolizumab (anti-PD-L1) treatment. The DNA for the CDR3 is TGTGCCAGCATATCTCAGGGAACCGCTGGAAACACCATATATTTT. This codes for CASISQGTAGNTIYF.